The 14 T cell receptor beta chains below come from one sample, sequenced in a study of T cell responses to AZD1222 COVID-19 vaccine. Clones were read by immunoSEQ multiplex PCR, and TCRdb kept only the in-frame ones, dropping some. The sample carries 100,000 to 120,000 clones, about 95% recorded once. Specimen: peripheral blood, collected 28 days after the second AZD1222 dose. The receptors shown here come from an adult who received the AZD1222 COVID-19 vaccine.

The chain links TRBV14 to TRBJ2-3; possibly TRBD1 or TRBD2 for D (5 bases each). Trimming stripped 3 bases from V and 2 bases from J, with 9 bases between. CDR3 size: 14 residues. Germline CDR1 SGHDN, CDR2 FVKESK. The chain's CDR3 is CASSHTGLTDTQYF. DNA of the CDR3: TGTGCCAGCAGCCATACAGGACTCACAGATACGCAGTATTTT.

The rearrangement uses TRBV27 and TRBJ2-7, with D possibly being TRBD1 or TRBD2 (6 bases each). V lost 5 bases and J lost 3, with 23 bases in between. Looked up from germline, CDR1 is MNHEY and CDR2 is SMNVEV (reference sequence). The CDR3 totals 17 residues. CDR3 protein: CASSLGGGQYFFYEQYF. For the CDR3, the DNA is TGTGCCAGCAGTCTGGGAGGCGGACAGTACTTTTTCTACGAGCAGTACTTC.

The chain is built from TRBV6-5 and TRBJ2-1; either TRBD1 or TRBD2 may supply D (6 bases each). CDR1 MNHEY and CDR2 SVGAGI come from the germline V gene. This CDR3 region has 13 residues. Between the trimmed V and J ends, which lost 2 bases and 12 bases, there was a span of 14 bases. The CDR3 bases are TGTGCCAGCAGTTACACCCCCGGGGGCGGGCAGTTCTTC. Protein product: CASSYTPGGGQFF.

V usage is TRBV5-4 and J usage is TRBJ2-3; 7 bases agree with TRBD1. CDR3 length: 15 residues. Germline CDR1 is SGHNT and CDR2 is YYREEE (reference sequence). V shed 4 bases, J shed 4 bases, and the junction held 9 bases outside the gene matches. CDR3 nucleotides: TGTGCCAGCAGCCTAGGGGACAGAGGAGCAGATACGCAGTATTTT. It encodes CASSLGDRGADTQYF.

The chain combines TRBV7-2 with TRBJ2-1, with 11 bases fitting TRBD2. CDR3 length equals 16 residues. Germline CDR1 SGHTA, CDR2 FQGNSA. The V and J ends lost 5 bases and 2 bases, in that order; junction bases with no gene match: 5. The CDR3 nucleotides are TGTGCCAGCAGCCCGGATAGCGGGGGGGCCTACAATGAGCAGTTCTTC. It codes for CASSPDSGGAYNEQFF.

This sequence joins TRBV10-2 and TRBJ1-1, with D unresolved. The V end was cut by 0 bases, the J end by 5 bases, with 7 bases between. This CDR3 region has 13 residues. Per germline, CDR1 WSHSY and CDR2 SAAADI. CDR3 amino acids: CASSESTATEAFF. The CDR3 nucleotides read TGCGCCAGCAGTGAGTCGACGGCGACTGAAGCTTTCTTT.

The chain has TRBV5-1 and TRBJ2-7, with 8 bases that match TRBD1. V gave up 3 bases and J gave up 6 bases; unmatched junction bases: 8. This CDR3 contains 14 residues. The germline V gene has CDR1 SGHRS and CDR2 YFSETQ. The CDR3 DNA follows: TGCGCCAGCAGCTATACGGGACAGGTCCTCGAGCAGTACTTC. It yields the protein CASSYTGQVLEQYF.

This rearrangement joins TRBV2 to TRBJ1-3; no firm D call. From germline, CDR1 is SNHLY and CDR2 FYNNEI. The V gene lost 4 bases and the J gene lost 1 base, with 8 bases spanning the gap. The CDR3 covers 14 residues. CDR3 residues: CASSGQLSGNTIYF. The CDR3 DNA reads as TGTGCCAGCAGTGGGCAGTTATCTGGAAACACCATATATTTT.

J is TRBJ2-7 and V is TRBV11-2; 7 bases fit TRBD1. V was clipped by 7 bases and J by 4 bases; unmatched bases: 10. This CDR3 has 14 residues. Germline V gene lookup returns CDR1 SGHAT and CDR2 FQNNGV. The CDR3 coding sequence is TGTGCCAGCAACACAGACGGGACAGCTTACGAGCAGTACTTC. This codes for CASNTDGTAYEQYF.

The chain carries TRBV5-4 and TRBJ2-1, with D tentatively TRBD2 (7 bases). Trimming cost V 3 bases and J 5 bases, with 18 bases left between them. The V gene's germline CDR1 is SGHNT and CDR2 YYREEE (reference sequence). This CDR3 is 16 amino acids long. CDR3: CASSSPWGREHNEQFF. As DNA, the CDR3 is TGTGCCAGCAGCTCTCCCTGGGGGCGGGAGCACAATGAGCAGTTCTTC.

This chain joins TRBV20-1 and TRBJ1-1, with 11 positions matching TRBD1. Germline V gene sequence: CDR1 DFQATT, CDR2 SNEGSKA (reference sequence). Germline trimming cut 7 bases from V and 7 bases from J; bases unmatched to any gene: 2. The CDR3 totals 11 residues. The CDR3 loop is CSGGTGGEAFF. CDR3 bases: TGCAGTGGAGGGACAGGGGGTGAAGCTTTCTTT.

The chain joins TRBV30 to TRBJ2-7; 7 bases map to TRBD2. Trimming at V came to 4 bases and at J to 3 bases, leaving 6 bases not matched to a gene. Germline V lookup: CDR1 GTSNPN, CDR2 SVGIG (reference sequence). This CDR3 region has 13 residues. CDR3 loop: CAWKGLTHYEQYF. As DNA, the CDR3 is TGTGCCTGGAAGGGACTAACTCACTACGAGCAGTACTTC.

The chain is built from TRBV10-2 and TRBJ2-7; 9 positions agree with TRBD2. The germline gives CDR1 WSHSY, CDR2 SAAADI. The V and J ends lost 7 bases and 2 bases, in that order; junction bases with no gene match: 9. This CDR3 has 15 amino acids. The CDR3 DNA reads as TGCGCCAGCACCGACCCTAGCGGGACCACCTACGAGCAGTACTTC. It encodes CASTDPSGTTYEQYF.

The J gene is TRBJ2-2, the V gene TRBV7-9, with 11 bases lining up with TRBD1. The germline gives CDR1 SEHNR, CDR2 FQNEAQ (reference sequence). The trim removed 5 bases at V and 4 bases at J, leaving 9 bases unmatched. The CDR3 spans 17 residues. CDR3 DNA sequence: TGTGCCAGCAGCACCGATTATGGGACAGGGGGCACCGGGGAGCTGTTTTTT. It yields the protein CASSTDYGTGGTGELFF.